Presented here are 24 T cell receptor beta chains from one specimen sequenced in a study of CD8 T cells in Susac syndrome. RNA totalling roughly 0.45 to 1 ug underwent reverse transcription with random hexamers. TCRdb independently ran MiXCR on the immunoSEQ multiplex PCR reads; one entry per CDR3 protein. The sample shows about 300,000 distinct CDR3 sequences, 85% of them seen only once. The sequencing sample was made of CD8+ T cells from PBMCs. The receptor source for this set is a human donor with multiple sclerosis.

This chain connects TRBV6-2 or TRBV6-3 to TRBJ2-5, with D possibly matching TRBD2 (5 bases). The V and J ends lost 6 bases and 1 base respectively, with 18 bases between them. Germline CDR1 MNHEY, CDR2 SVGEGT. CDR3 size: 16 residues. CDR3 nucleotide sequence: TGTGCCAGCAGCCCTCTTGGAGGTTGGGGCCAAGAGACCCAGTACTTC. Translation: CASSPLGGWGQETQYF.

The chain has TRBV14 and TRBJ2-7; no clear D. The V gene's germline CDR1 is SGHDN and CDR2 FVKESK. Trimming pared 0 bases from V and 6 bases from J, leaving 15 bases between. The length of the CDR3 is 15 residues. The CDR3 sequence is CASSQDRIDLSEQYF. For the CDR3, the DNA is TGTGCCAGCAGCCAAGATAGGATTGACCTCAGCGAGCAGTACTTC.

This clonotype was seen just once. The chain joins TRBV9 to TRBJ2-1, with TRBD2 as a possible D gene (6 bases). This CDR3 contains 17 residues. The V end was cut by 0 bases, the J end by 2 bases, with 15 bases between. CDR1 is SGDLS, CDR2 YYNGEE, per germline. The CDR3 spells CASSVGERALAYNEQFF. For the CDR3, the DNA is TGTGCCAGCAGCGTAGGAGAGCGGGCTCTGGCCTACAATGAGCAGTTCTTC.

The CDR3 spells CASSYASSTGELFF. In DNA, the CDR3 is TGTGCCAGCAGTTACGCTAGCAGCACCGGGGAGCTGTTTTTT. The J gene is TRBJ2-2, the V gene TRBV12-3 or TRBV12-4; D is perhaps TRBD2 (5 bases). This CDR3 has 14 amino acids. V lost 4 bases and J 4 bases, leaving 10 bases between the germline ends.

The chain links TRBV6-5 to TRBJ1-1; possibly TRBD1 for D (5 bases). The ends were cut back, 3 bases at V and 8 bases at J, with 13 bases in the middle. The CDR3 has 13 residues. Germline V gene lookup returns CDR1 MNHEY and CDR2 SVGAGI. CDR3 nucleotides: TGTGCCAGCAGTTATCCGTCCGGGACGGAAGCTTTCTTT. This encodes CASSYPSGTEAFF.

This clonotype appeared a few times. This chain links TRBV30 with TRBJ2-3; 10 bases are shared with TRBD2. Germline CDR1 and CDR2: GTSNPN and SVGIG (reference sequence). The ends lost 0 bases at V and 4 bases at J; junction bases unmatched: 1. The length of the CDR3 is 14 residues. The chain's CDR3 is CAWSVLAGADTQYF. CDR3 nucleotide sequence: TGTGCCTGGAGTGTCCTAGCGGGAGCAGATACGCAGTATTTT.

CDR3 DNA sequence: TGTGCCAGCAGCTTAAGTCAGGGAAAAGAAAATGAGCAGTTCTTC. This sequence encodes CASSLSQGKENEQFF. The genes are TRBV7-9 and TRBJ2-1, with D maybe TRBD1 (5 bases). The V gene lost 2 bases and the J gene lost 7 bases, with 15 bases spanning the gap. This CDR3 region has 15 residues. The germline V gene encodes CDR1 SEHNR and CDR2 FQNEAQ (reference sequence).

CDR3 amino acids: CATSIQVESSYEQYF. The CDR3 DNA sequence: TGTGCCACCAGCATCCAGGTCGAGAGCTCCTACGAGCAGTACTTC. The V and J genes are TRBV15 and TRBJ2-7; D gene uncertain. The CDR3 is 15 amino acids. V was pared by 4 bases and J by 0 bases, with 13 bases between. The germline CDR1 and CDR2 sequences are LNHNV and YYDKDF (reference sequence).

The chain carries TRBV6-2 or TRBV6-3 and TRBJ2-7; D is undetermined. CDR1 is MNHEY, CDR2 SVGEGT, per germline. The CDR3 sequence is 16 residues long. V shed 1 base and J shed 2 bases, with 15 bases lying between them. CDR3 nucleotide sequence: TGTGCCAGCAGTTACTTTGGACGGGCTGGTCCCTACGAGCAGTACTTC. Translated, it gives CASSYFGRAGPYEQYF.

The rearrangement links TRBV19 to TRBJ1-3; D unclear. Germline V gene lookup returns CDR1 LNHDA and CDR2 SQIVND (reference sequence). The CDR3 is 14 amino acids. The V end lost 0 bases, the J end lost 5 bases, and 8 bases lay between the germline ends. The CDR3 coding sequence is TGTGCCAGTAGTATAGACGCCGATCGAAACACCATATATTTT. Its translation is CASSIDADRNTIYF.

The rearrangement joins TRBV28 to TRBJ2-7, with D maybe TRBD1 (5 bases). V dropped 7 bases and J dropped 0 bases, with 10 bases sitting between them. The CDR3 is made up of 13 amino acids. CDR1 is MDHEN, CDR2 SYDVKM, per germline. The CDR3 DNA reads TGTGCCAGCAAACTGGACACCTCCTACGAGCAGTACTTC. Its translation: CASKLDTSYEQYF.

J is TRBJ2-1 and V is TRBV7-8; 13 positions agree with TRBD2. Germline V CDR1 and CDR2: SGHVS, FQNEAQ. Trimming at V came to 6 bases and at J to 1 base, leaving 6 bases not matched to a gene. The CDR3 has 17 residues. CDR3 amino acids: CASSSLAGGGSYNEQFF. The CDR3 coding sequence is TGTGCCAGCAGTTCACTAGCGGGAGGGGGTTCCTACAATGAGCAGTTCTTC.

V gene TRBV7-9 combines with J gene TRBJ2-1; D uncertain. Germline V gives CDR1 SEHNR, CDR2 FQNEAQ (reference sequence). This CDR3 spans 14 amino acids. Trimming cost V 3 bases and J 2 bases, with 8 bases left between them. CDR3: CASSFNSPYNEQFF. CDR3 nucleotide sequence: TGTGCCAGCAGCTTTAATAGCCCCTACAATGAGCAGTTCTTC. The full variable domain, its missing parts supplied by reference TRBV7-9 and TRBJ2-1, is DTGVSQNPRHKITKRGQNVTFRCDPISEHNRLYWYRQTLGQGPEFLTYFQNEAQLEKSRLLSDRFSAERPKGSFSTLEIQRTEQGDSAMYLCASSFNSPYNEQFFGPGTRLTVL.

The chain combines TRBV7-9 with TRBJ2-2; TRBD2 is a possible D gene (6 bases). The ends were cut back, 0 bases at V and 1 base at J, with 9 bases in the middle. CDR3 size: 16 residues. The germline V gene has CDR1 SEHNR and CDR2 FQNEAQ (reference sequence). CDR3 DNA sequence: TGTGCCAGCAGCTTAGCCCCGGGAGAGAACACCGGGGAGCTGTTTTTT. Amino acid sequence: CASSLAPGENTGELFF.

V gene TRBV20-1 combines with J gene TRBJ2-1; 11 bases match TRBD2. The CDR3 contains 15 residues. The V and J ends lost 3 bases and 5 bases, in that order; junction bases with no gene match: 6. Germline lookup yields CDR1 DFQATT and CDR2 SNEGSKA (reference sequence). This CDR3 reads CSAREPGLADNEQFF. CDR3 coding DNA: TGCAGTGCTAGGGAGCCGGGACTAGCGGACAATGAGCAGTTCTTC.

The CDR3 nucleotides are TGTGCCAGCAGTTATGGGGGATTCAATCAGCCCCAGCATTTT. The encoded protein is CASSYGGFNQPQHF. The V gene is TRBV6-2 or TRBV6-3, the J gene TRBJ1-5; D possibly corresponds to TRBD1 (5 bases). Per the germline V gene, CDR1 is MNHEY and CDR2 is SVGEGT. This CDR3 has 14 residues. Trimming removed 3 bases at V and 3 bases at J, with 9 bases between.

This clonotype was detected a few times. The rearrangement links TRBV6-5 to TRBJ1-6; perhaps TRBD1 as D (5 bases). The length of the CDR3 is 13 residues. Between the trimmed V and J ends, which lost 5 bases and 4 bases, there was a span of 6 bases. Per germline, CDR1 MNHEY and CDR2 SVGAGI. The DNA for the CDR3 is TGTGCCAGCAGTGGGGGTTATAATTCACCCCTCCACTTT. It specifies CASSGGYNSPLHF.

The chain joins TRBV20-1 to TRBJ1-5; tentative D call: TRBD1 (6 bases). This CDR3 contains 16 residues. Trimming stripped 0 bases from V and 1 base from J, with 13 bases between. Germline V gene sequence: CDR1 DFQATT, CDR2 SNEGSKA (reference sequence). Here the CDR3 reads CSARDYGGQSNQPQHF. The CDR3 coding sequence is TGCAGTGCTAGAGATTACGGGGGCCAAAGCAATCAGCCCCAGCATTTT.

V usage is TRBV27 and J usage is TRBJ1-5; D is unclear. The germline V gene encodes CDR1 MNHEY and CDR2 SMNVEV (reference sequence). The length of the CDR3 is 13 residues. The V gene lost 6 bases and the J gene lost 10 bases, with 16 bases spanning the gap. The CDR3 sequence is CASSRDMRSPQHF. The CDR3 DNA is TGTGCCAGCAGCCGTGACATGAGGAGTCCCCAGCATTTT.

The J gene is TRBJ1-1, the V gene TRBV27; D is uncertain. From germline, CDR1 is MNHEY and CDR2 SMNVEV (reference sequence). V shed 11 bases and J shed 6 bases, with 13 bases lying between them. The CDR3 runs to 11 residues. The CDR3 DNA follows: TGTGCCGTCAGAGTTGGCGCTGAAGCTTTCTTT. It specifies CAVRVGAEAFF.

The rearrangement links TRBV28 to TRBJ2-7; 8 positions match TRBD1. The CDR3 runs 17 residues. The J segment lost 3 bases and the V segment lost 4 bases, leaving 14 bases of the junction unmatched. Germline CDR1 reads MDHEN; CDR2 reads SYDVKM. CDR3 protein: CASSSHNGGQVYYEQYF. The CDR3 region has the DNA TGTGCCAGCAGTTCACACAACGGGGGACAGGTGTACTACGAGCAGTACTTC.

The V call is TRBV4-3, the J call TRBJ1-1; the match to TRBD1 covers 9 bases. The CDR3 is 16 amino acids. V trimming: 3 bases; J trimming: 2 bases; junction bases outside the gene matches: 7. Per germline, CDR1 LGHNA and CDR2 YSLEER. CDR3: CASSHPSGQGNTEAFF. CDR3 DNA sequence: TGCGCCAGCAGCCACCCTTCGGGACAGGGAAACACTGAAGCTTTCTTT.

The chain employs TRBV11-2 and TRBJ2-3; TRBD1 is a possible D gene (5 bases). CDR1 is SGHAT and CDR2 is FQNNGV in the germline V gene. With 1 base removed from V and 0 bases from J, the gap between germline ends came to 8 bases. The CDR3 sequence is 15 residues long. The CDR3, as DNA: TGTGCCAGCAGCTTAGGGACAACTAGCACAGATACGCAGTATTTT. Protein product: CASSLGTTSTDTQYF.

This clonotype was seen a few times. The rearrangement links TRBV6-5 to TRBJ2-5; D might be TRBD2 (5 bases). The V end was cut by 5 bases, the J end by 5 bases, with 18 bases between. Germline V lookup: CDR1 MNHEY, CDR2 SVGAGI. CDR3 size: 15 residues. CDR3 nucleotides: TGTGCCAGCAGTAACCTAGCTGCCCCTGGGGAGACCCAGTACTTC. Its protein is CASSNLAAPGETQYF.